This is a list of T cell receptor beta chains from one sample in a study of blood T cell repertoires in COVID-19. The repertoire was sequenced with immunoSEQ multiplex PCR; TCRdb's copy has only in-frame clones and lacks some. The table includes 88,000 or so clones, about 86% detected once. The sequenced sample consisted of peripheral blood. The receptors here all came from a man aged 55 to 69 with acute or convalescent COVID-19. The CDR3 runs from the conserved cysteine through the conserved F or W. The order of the fields is V gene, D gene, J gene, CDR3 protein, CDR3 DNA. The D gene is left open where the match is weak.

TRBV19	NA	TRBJ2-7	CASSPENTYEQYF	TGTGCCAGTAGTCCAGAAAACACCTACGAGCAGTACTTC
TRBV7-9	NA	TRBJ1-1	CASSLITTEAFF	TGTGCCAGCAGCCTGATTACGACAGAAGCTTTCTTT
TRBV29-1	NA	TRBJ1-5	CSVDQGPNQPQHF	TGCAGCGTTGATCAGGGGCCGAATCAGCCCCAGCATTTT
TRBV6-5	NA	TRBJ1-2	CASSFRGKAYGYTF	TGTGCCAGCAGTTTTCGAGGCAAGGCCTATGGCTACACCTTC
TRBV7-3	TRBD2	TRBJ2-3	CASSLAGGSTDTQYF	TGTGCCAGCAGCCTAGCGGGAGGATCCACAGATACGCAGTATTTT
TRBV5-5	NA	TRBJ1-5	CASSLDSYSNQPQHF	TGTGCCAGCAGCTTGGACAGCTATAGCAATCAGCCCCAGCATTTT
TRBV2	NA	TRBJ1-1	CASVWGNRVNTEAFF	TGTGCCAGCGTATGGGGGAACAGGGTAAACACTGAAGCTTTCTTT
TRBV9	TRBD1	TRBJ1-5	CASSSTQGLNQPQHF	TGTGCCAGCAGCTCGACACAGGGGCTCAATCAGCCCCAGCATTTT
TRBV5-4	NA	TRBJ1-2	CASSPEAGATNYGYTF	TGTGCCAGCAGCCCCGAGGCAGGGGCTACTAACTATGGCTACACCTTC
TRBV18	TRBD1	TRBJ2-6	CASSPGQGSGANVLTF	TGTGCCAGCTCACCAGGACAGGGCTCTGGGGCCAACGTCCTGACTTTC